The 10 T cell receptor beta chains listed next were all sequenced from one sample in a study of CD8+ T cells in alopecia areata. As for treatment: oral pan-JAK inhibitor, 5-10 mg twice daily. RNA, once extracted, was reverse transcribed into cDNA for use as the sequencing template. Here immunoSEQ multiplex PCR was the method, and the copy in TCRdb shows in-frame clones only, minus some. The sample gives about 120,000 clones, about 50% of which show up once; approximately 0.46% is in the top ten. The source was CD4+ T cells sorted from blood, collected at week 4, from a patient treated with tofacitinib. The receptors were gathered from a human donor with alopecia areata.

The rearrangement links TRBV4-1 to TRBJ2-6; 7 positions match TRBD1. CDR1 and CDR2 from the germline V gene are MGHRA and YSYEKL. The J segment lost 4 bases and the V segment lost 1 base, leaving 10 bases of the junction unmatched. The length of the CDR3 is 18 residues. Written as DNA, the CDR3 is TGCGCCAGCAGCCAAGTGGGAAGGGGGCCGAGAGGGGCCAACGTCCTGACTTTC. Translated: CASSQVGRGPRGANVLTF.

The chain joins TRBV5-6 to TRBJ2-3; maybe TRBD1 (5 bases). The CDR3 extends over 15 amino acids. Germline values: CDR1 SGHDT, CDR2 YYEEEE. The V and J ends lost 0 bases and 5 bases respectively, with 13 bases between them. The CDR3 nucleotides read TGTGCCAGCAGCTTGGGATCAGGGCAAGGAGATACGCAGTATTTT. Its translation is CASSLGSGQGDTQYF.

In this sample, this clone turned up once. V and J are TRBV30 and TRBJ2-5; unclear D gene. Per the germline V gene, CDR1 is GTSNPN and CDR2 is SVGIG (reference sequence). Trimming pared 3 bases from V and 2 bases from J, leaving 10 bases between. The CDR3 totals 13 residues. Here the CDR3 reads CAWRVPHQETQYF. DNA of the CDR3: TGTGCCTGGAGAGTACCTCATCAAGAGACCCAGTACTTC.

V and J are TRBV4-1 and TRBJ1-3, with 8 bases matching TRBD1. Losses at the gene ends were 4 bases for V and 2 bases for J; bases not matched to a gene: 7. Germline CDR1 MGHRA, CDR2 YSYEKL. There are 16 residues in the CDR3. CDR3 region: CASSLGTGLTGNTIYF. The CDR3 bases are TGCGCCAGCAGCCTCGGGACAGGTCTTACTGGAAACACCATATATTTT.

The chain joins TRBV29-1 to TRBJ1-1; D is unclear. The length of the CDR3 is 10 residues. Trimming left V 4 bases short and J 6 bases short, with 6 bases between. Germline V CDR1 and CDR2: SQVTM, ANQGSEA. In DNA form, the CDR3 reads TGCAGCGTTGTAGGACCTGAAGCTTTCTTT. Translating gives CSVVGPEAFF.

The CDR3 loop is CSATGVGEKLFF. The CDR3 DNA sequence: TGCAGCGCGACAGGGGTAGGGGAAAAACTGTTTTTT. V is TRBV29-1 and J is TRBJ1-4; 8 positions agree with TRBD1. The trim removed 7 bases at V and 8 bases at J, leaving 6 bases unmatched. The CDR3 extends over 12 amino acids. Germline loops: CDR1 SQVTM, CDR2 ANQGSEA.

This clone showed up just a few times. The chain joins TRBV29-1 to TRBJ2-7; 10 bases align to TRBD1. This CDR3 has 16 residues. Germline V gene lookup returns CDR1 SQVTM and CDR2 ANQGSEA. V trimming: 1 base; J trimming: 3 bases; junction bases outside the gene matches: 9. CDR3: CSVEGGGTGVVYEQYF. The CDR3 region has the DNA TGCAGCGTTGAAGGCGGGGGGACAGGGGTGGTCTACGAGCAGTACTTC.

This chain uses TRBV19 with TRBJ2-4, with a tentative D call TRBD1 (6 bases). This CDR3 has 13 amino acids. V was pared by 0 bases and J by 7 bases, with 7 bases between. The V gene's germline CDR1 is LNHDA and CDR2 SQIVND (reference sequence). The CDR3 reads CASSIETGNIQYF. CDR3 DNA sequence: TGTGCCAGTAGTATAGAAACAGGGAACATTCAGTACTTC.

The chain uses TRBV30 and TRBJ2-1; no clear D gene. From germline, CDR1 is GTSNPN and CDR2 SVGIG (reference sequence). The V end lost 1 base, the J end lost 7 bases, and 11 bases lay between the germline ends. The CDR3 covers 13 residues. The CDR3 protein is CAWSATKPNEQFF. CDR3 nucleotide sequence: TGTGCCTGGAGTGCCACGAAGCCTAATGAGCAGTTCTTC.

Written as DNA, the CDR3 is TGTGCTAGTGGTTTACAGGGACACAATGAGCAGTTCTTC. Translation gives CASGLQGHNEQFF. The chain carries TRBV12-5 and TRBJ2-1; D might be TRBD1 (6 bases). CDR3 length: 13 residues. Germline V gene data show CDR1 as LGHNT and CDR2 as FRNRAP. V was clipped by 3 bases and J by 5 bases, with 8 bases between them. Supplemented by reference TRBV12-5 and TRBJ2-1, the full variable domain reads DARVTQTPRHKVTEMGQEVTMRCQPILGHNTVFWYRQTMMQGLELLAYFRNRAPLDDSGMPKDRFSAEMPDATLATLKIQPSEPRDSAVYFCASGLQGHNEQFFGPGTRLTVL.